Reported below is one T cell receptor (beta chain). The CDR3 consists of 15 residues. Germline CDR1 is SGHRS and CDR2 is YFSETQ. J lost 3 bases, V lost 3 bases, and 7 bases had no gene match. The sample originates from a study of blood T cell repertoires in COVID-19. The wider study: From T cells, B-cell-depleted T cells, or PBMCs came the material, which was cDNA or gDNA.

This table comes from immunoSEQ multiplex PCR, and its TCRdb copy is limited to in-frame clones, with some not included. The sample has approximately 210,000 clones, around 84% seen once. The sequencing sample was made of PBMCs or T cells enriched from blood (not recorded which). The chain recombines TRBV5-1 with TRBJ2-5; the match to TRBD2 covers 8 bases. This clonotype was sampled from a man aged 25-45 years with acute COVID-19. Written as DNA, the CDR3 is TGCGCCAGCAGCTATACTAGCGGTAATAAAGAGACCCAGTACTTC. Translated, it gives CASSYTSGNKETQYF.